Presented here are 28 T cell receptor beta chains from one specimen sequenced in a study of human T cells and chemical hapten exposure. The sample's time point: healthy volunteer bleed at 6 weeks. Extraction yielded total RNA from whole blood (unfractionated). TCRdb reanalysed the RACE reads using MiXCR and keeps one entry per CDR3 protein. The table includes around 65,000 distinct CDR3 sequences, about 6.5% detected once. Sequencing was carried out using whole blood. The receptors here all came from a female donor in good health. Some clones in this sample may be carry-over from other donors' samples.

This clonotype was recorded many times. The chain links TRBV10-3 to TRBJ2-3; 13 nucleotides align to TRBD2. Per germline, CDR1 ENHRY and CDR2 SYGVKD. The CDR3 has 20 amino acids. The V gene end was trimmed by 7 bases and the J gene end by 2 bases; junction bases not matched to a gene: 18. CDR3 in DNA: TGTGCCATCACCGAAAATAGACTAGCGGGAGGCCAAGTTTCCACAGATACGCAGTATTTT. It translates to CAITENRLAGGQVSTDTQYF.

This clonotype was detected a few times. The chain recombines TRBV5-6 with TRBJ2-3; D uncertain. V lost 0 bases to trimming and J lost 6 bases, with 8 bases between them. Germline CDR1 and CDR2: SGHDT and YYEEEE. This CDR3 comprises 13 residues. DNA of the CDR3: TGTGCCAGCAGCTTGGAGTTGGGGGATACGCAGTATTTT. It yields the protein CASSLELGDTQYF.

V gene TRBV27 combines with J gene TRBJ2-7; 12 bases are shared with TRBD2. The CDR3 spans 17 residues. After removal of 1 base from V and 2 bases from J, the junction contained 6 bases not matched to a gene. CDR1 and CDR2 from the germline V gene are MNHEY and SMNVEV (reference sequence). The CDR3: CASSLLVLAGGPYEQYF. Here the CDR3 DNA reads TGTGCCAGCAGTTTATTGGTGCTAGCGGGAGGGCCCTACGAGCAGTACTTC.

This clonotype was detected many times. The chain couples TRBV4-1 to TRBJ1-1; D gene ambiguous. The CDR3 is 14 amino acids. Germline V lookup: CDR1 MGHRA, CDR2 YSYEKL. Trimming removed 0 bases at V and 1 base at J, with 6 bases between. As DNA, the CDR3 is TGCGCCAGCAGCCAAGAAGGTCAGAACACTGAAGCTTTCTTT. This codes for CASSQEGQNTEAFF.

The V gene is TRBV6-2 or TRBV6-3, the J gene TRBJ2-3, with 9 bases that match TRBD2. Germline lookup yields CDR1 MNHEY and CDR2 SVGEGT. Germline trimming cut 2 bases from V and 4 bases from J; bases unmatched to any gene: 19. CDR3 length: 20 amino acids. The CDR3 DNA reads TGTGCCAGCAGTTACCGCCGACTTGCGGGAGGGTCCGGAGCGGCAGATACGCAGTATTTT. Its protein product is CASSYRRLAGGSGAADTQYF.

In regard to this clonotype: A much more abundant neighbour one base away suggests this may be a read error. CDR3 sequence: CASSTDRSVAGGPVTGELFF. CDR3 nucleotide sequence: TGCGCCAGCAGCACCGACAGGAGTGTTGCGGGAGGGCCGGTTACCGGGGAGCTGTTTTTT. This chain links TRBV5-1 with TRBJ2-2; 9 bases align to TRBD2. CDR1 SGHRS and CDR2 YFSETQ come from the germline V gene. V dropped 4 bases and J dropped 5; count of bases not matched to a gene: 21. The CDR3 loop spans 20 amino acids.

The chain couples TRBV7-3 to TRBJ2-1, with 7 bases lining up with TRBD2. J gave up 9 bases and V 4 bases, and 9 bases lay outside the gene matches. Per germline, CDR1 SGHTA and CDR2 FQGTGA. This CDR3 is 14 amino acids long. CDR3 sequence (DNA): TGTGCCAGCAGCTCGGGGGGTCCTAAGGGTGAGCAGTTCTTC. It yields the protein CASSSGGPKGEQFF. Full variable domain (outside the CDR3, taken from reference TRBV7-3 and TRBJ2-1): GAGVSQTPSNKVTEKGKYVELRCDPISGHTALYWYRQSLGQGPEFLIYFQGTGAADDSGLPNDRFFAVRPEGSVSTLKIQRTERGDSAVYLCASSSGGPKGEQFFGPGTRLTVL.

This clonotype was detected ten times or more. The V call is TRBV10-3, the J call TRBJ1-2, with D maybe TRBD1 (5 bases). The CDR3 is 13 residues long. CDR1 and CDR2 (germline): ENHRY, SYGVKD. The V and J ends lost 7 bases and 0 bases respectively, with 9 bases between them. The CDR3 DNA follows: TGTGCCATCAATCAGGGTTCTAACTATGGCTACACCTTC. Translating gives CAINQGSNYGYTF.

In its sample, this clonotype was seen a few times. The rearrangement uses TRBV11-2 and TRBJ2-1, with D possibly being TRBD1 or TRBD2 (5 bases each). Between the trimmed V and J ends, which lost 7 bases and 7 bases, there was a span of 8 bases. This CDR3 comprises 11 residues. Germline assignment: CDR1 SGHAT and CDR2 FQNNGV. The CDR3 coding sequence is TGTGCCAGCACCGAGGGGAATGAGCAGTTCTTC. Amino acid sequence: CASTEGNEQFF.

This clonotype was counted many times. The chain joins TRBV14 to TRBJ1-1, with TRBD1 as a possible D gene (6 bases). The CDR3 has 14 amino acids. V was trimmed by 1 base and J by 8 bases, leaving 14 bases between them. Germline CDR1 is SGHDN and CDR2 is FVKESK. CDR3: CASSQGLQGFEAFF. Written as DNA, the CDR3 is TGTGCCAGCAGCCAAGGACTACAGGGTTTCGAAGCTTTCTTT.

About this clonotype: A much bigger clone sits one base away, suggesting this may be a read error. This rearrangement joins TRBV14 to TRBJ2-1; 12 positions match TRBD2. V lost 2 bases, J lost 7 bases, and 6 bases stayed unmatched. This CDR3 is 16 amino acids long. Germline CDR1 reads SGHDN; CDR2 reads FVKESK. CDR3 residues: CASSQYLTSGSNEQFF. CDR3 bases: TGTGCCAGCAGCCAATATCTGACTAGCGGGAGTAATGAGCAGTTCTTC.

This clonotype occurred many times. The J gene is TRBJ1-6, the V gene TRBV4-1; D is undetermined. The CDR3 covers 15 residues. Germline V CDR1 and CDR2: MGHRA, YSYEKL. The germline V and J ends were trimmed by 1 base and 8 bases, with 12 bases remaining between them. The CDR3 DNA reads as TGCGCCAGCAGCCAAGTCTTCGTATCCGATTCACCCCTCCACTTT. It yields the protein CASSQVFVSDSPLHF.

The V gene is TRBV5-1, the J gene TRBJ2-1; D could derive from TRBD1 or TRBD2 (5 bases each). The V end was cut by 7 bases, the J end by 6 bases, with 14 bases between. Looked up from germline, CDR1 is SGHRS and CDR2 is YFSETQ. The length of the CDR3 is 13 residues. The CDR3 spells CASATGAINEQFF. The DNA for the CDR3 is TGCGCCAGCGCAACCGGGGCCATCAATGAGCAGTTCTTC. Using reference TRBV5-1 and TRBJ2-1 for the parts outside the CDR3, the full variable domain is KAGVTQTPRYLIKTRGQQVTLSCSPISGHRSVSWYQQTPGQGLQFLFEYFSETQRNKGNFPGRFSGRQFSNSRSEMNVSTLELGDSALYLCASATGAINEQFFGPGTRLTVL.

This chain connects TRBV9 to TRBJ2-1, with D perhaps matching TRBD1 (6 bases). V was pared by 3 bases and J by 7 bases, with 17 bases between. CDR3 size: 15 residues. Germline-derived CDR1 and CDR2 are SGDLS and YYNGEE. The CDR3 DNA reads TGTGCCAGCAGCGAGGGGGAGACAGTGAGGAATGAGCAGTTCTTC. Protein product: CASSEGETVRNEQFF.

This clonotype was seen repeatedly, ten times or more. The rearrangement joins TRBV20-1 to TRBJ2-7, with 8 bases identical to TRBD1. V lost 0 bases, J lost 1 base, and 8 bases stayed unmatched. The V gene's germline CDR1 is DFQATT and CDR2 SNEGSKA (reference sequence). The CDR3 is made up of 16 amino acids. CDR3 amino acids: CSARDLGTGSSYEQYF. The CDR3 DNA reads as TGCAGTGCTAGAGATTTGGGGACAGGATCTTCCTACGAGCAGTACTTC.

In its sample, this clonotype was seen a few times. The DNA for the CDR3 is TGTGCCAGCAGCCAGGGACAGGGCTGGGCGGCAGATACGCAGTATTTT. Translating gives CASSQGQGWAADTQYF. The chain couples TRBV3-1 to TRBJ2-3, with 9 bases aligning to TRBD1. CDR1 and CDR2 from the germline V gene are LGHDT and YNNKEL (reference sequence). This CDR3 comprises 16 residues. V gave up 3 bases and J gave up 4 bases; unmatched junction bases: 8.

This clonotype was recorded many times. CDR3 nucleotide sequence: TGTGCCAGCAGCTTGCCGGGACAGGTGGTCTCTGGGGCCAACGTCCTGACTTTC. It encodes CASSLPGQVVSGANVLTF. The chain uses TRBV28 and TRBJ2-6; the match to TRBD1 covers 8 bases. V lost 6 bases and J lost 0; bases outside the gene matches: 10. Germline V gene data show CDR1 as MDHEN and CDR2 as SYDVKM. The CDR3 consists of 18 residues.

Ten or more counts support this clonotype. The chain recombines TRBV12-3 or TRBV12-4 with TRBJ1-4; D remains ambiguous. Trimming left V 5 bases short and J 6 bases short, with 10 bases between. The CDR3 is 13 amino acids. As DNA, the CDR3 is TGTGCCAGCAGTCCTCCCCTGGATGAAAAACTGTTTTTT. It codes for CASSPPLDEKLFF.

Note on this clonotype: A read error may explain this, as a much larger clone is one base away. This rearrangement joins TRBV29-1 to TRBJ2-7; 7 bases fit TRBD2. The V segment lost 8 bases and the J segment 5 bases; nucleotides outside the gene matches: 12. Per the germline V gene, CDR1 is SQVTM and CDR2 is ANQGSEA. This CDR3 region has 13 residues. The CDR3 DNA reads TGCAGCTTCGCTTGGGAGGGTTCCCACGAGCAGTACTTC. Residues: CSFAWEGSHEQYF.

On this clonotype: A much more abundant neighbour one base away suggests this may be a read error. The chain combines TRBV12-3 or TRBV12-4 with TRBJ2-5; the D is unclear. This CDR3 has 14 residues. Trimming removed 2 bases at V and 5 bases at J, with 12 bases between. This CDR3 reads CASSLKWGGETQYF. The CDR3 DNA sequence: TGTGCCAGCAGTTTAAAGTGGGGTGGGGAGACCCAGTACTTC.

This clonotype was seen repeatedly, ten times or more. This rearrangement joins TRBV7-2 to TRBJ2-3; TRBD2 matches 9 bases. The CDR3 length is 15 residues. The J segment lost 4 bases and the V segment lost 1 base, leaving 3 bases of the junction unmatched. CDR1 is SGHTA and CDR2 is FQGNSA in the germline V gene. DNA of the CDR3: TGTGCCAGCAGCTTAGTGCTAGCGGGACCAGATACGCAGTATTTT. Its protein is CASSLVLAGPDTQYF. The full variable domain, in which reference TRBV7-2 and TRBJ2-3 provide the parts outside the CDR3, is GAGVSQSPSNKVTEKGKDVELRCDPISGHTALYWYRQSLGQGLEFLIYFQGNSAPDKSGLPSDRFSAERTGGSVSTLTIQRTQQEDSAVYLCASSLVLAGPDTQYFGPGTRLTVL.

This clonotype was found a few times. The CDR3 coding sequence is TGTGCCAGCAGCTATACAGGGAGCAATCAGCCCCAGCATTTT. Translating gives CASSYTGSNQPQHF. V gene TRBV6-6 combines with J gene TRBJ1-5; weak D call: TRBD1 (6 bases). The CDR3 is 14 residues long. Germline-derived CDR1 and CDR2 are MNHNY and SVGAGI (reference sequence). Trimming pared 6 bases from V and 1 base from J, leaving 10 bases between.

Only a few counts were recorded for this clonotype. The chain is built from TRBV3-1 and TRBJ2-7, with 11 positions matching TRBD1. From germline, CDR1 is LGHDT and CDR2 YNNKEL (reference sequence). The V gene end was trimmed by 4 bases and the J gene end by 3 bases; junction bases not matched to a gene: 5. This CDR3 has 15 amino acids. The CDR3 reads CASSRLGQGDYEQYF. The DNA of the CDR3 is TGTGCCAGCAGCCGTTTGGGACAGGGGGACTACGAGCAGTACTTC.

This clonotype has a count of ten or more. The chain recombines TRBV29-1 with TRBJ1-2; D perhaps matches TRBD1 (5 bases). In germline, CDR1 is SQVTM, CDR2 ANQGSEA. V lost 5 bases, J lost 8 bases, and 18 bases lay in between. CDR3 length: 13 amino acids. The CDR3 coding sequence is TGCAGCGTTCCCCCCGCAGGGATAGGCGGCTACACCTTC. This translates into CSVPPAGIGGYTF.

This clonotype was observed at least ten times. The gene calls are TRBV3-1 and TRBJ1-1; D is undetermined. Germline V gene data show CDR1 as LGHDT and CDR2 as YNNKEL (reference sequence). The CDR3 spans 14 residues. V lost 0 bases and J lost 1, with 6 bases in between. The CDR3 loop is CASSQDRQNTEAFF. The CDR3 DNA follows: TGTGCCAGCAGCCAAGATAGGCAGAACACTGAAGCTTTCTTT.

This clonotype was observed a handful of times. The rearrangement uses TRBV3-1 and TRBJ2-2; the match to TRBD1 covers 7 bases. The CDR3 is 17 residues long. CDR1 LGHDT and CDR2 YNNKEL come from the germline V gene (reference sequence). V was pared by 0 bases and J by 3 bases, with 7 bases of the junction left unmatched. For the CDR3, the DNA is TGTGCCAGCAGCCAAGATCTTGGACAGGCGCACACCGGGGAGCTGTTTTTT. Translating gives CASSQDLGQAHTGELFF.

This clonotype was observed at least ten times. This sequence joins TRBV6-2 or TRBV6-3 and TRBJ1-1, with a weak D call TRBD1 (6 bases). Germline values: CDR1 MNHEY, CDR2 SVGEGT. The CDR3 has 11 residues. Trimming left V 6 bases short and J 10 bases short, with 12 bases between. The CDR3 is CASRGAWGAFF. The CDR3 nucleotides read TGTGCCAGCAGGGGGGCCTGGGGAGCTTTCTTT.

This sequence joins TRBV2 and TRBJ2-2, with a weak D call TRBD2 (6 bases). V was trimmed by 6 bases and J by 3 bases, leaving 17 bases between them. CDR1 and CDR2 from the germline V gene are SNHLY and FYNNEI. This CDR3 has 16 residues. The CDR3 protein is CASSEPFAGYTGELFF. As DNA, the CDR3 is TGTGCCAGCAGCGAACCCTTTGCGGGATACACCGGGGAGCTGTTTTTT.